Listed below are T cell receptor beta chains from one sample, sequenced in a study of blood T cell repertoires in COVID-19. TCRdb keeps only in-frame clones here, not all; method: immunoSEQ multiplex PCR. The sample lists approximately 380,000 clones, 90% to 95% occurring once. The sequencing input was PBMCs or T cells enriched from blood (not recorded which). The receptors were sampled from a woman between 35 and 50 years old who had been exposed to COVID-19. The CDR3 runs from the conserved cysteine through the conserved F or W. The D gene is left open where the match is weak. Size is stated for part of the rows, as once, few or many counts, or as a class when the clone is expanded.

TRBD1	TRBV19	TRBJ2-1	.	TGTGCCAGTACCTTACAGGGGGGCACCTACAATGAGCAGTTCTTC	CASTLQGGTYNEQFF
.	TRBV2	TRBJ1-6	.	TGTGCCAGCAGTGTGACAGGTGGGAATTCACCCCTCCACTTT	CASSVTGGNSPLHF
.	TRBV19	TRBJ1-5	.	TGTGCCAGTAGTCGGACAACCGGACAGAGCAATCAGCCCCAGCATTTT	CASSRTTGQSNQPQHF
TRBD1	TRBV9	TRBJ1-5	.	TGTGCCAGCAGCGTAGGAGGGGGCTACAATCAGCCCCAGCATTTT	CASSVGGGYNQPQHF
.	TRBV27	TRBJ1-4	.	TGTGCCAGCAGTTTAAACCCCAACAGACTAAGCGATGAAAAACTGTTTTTT	CASSLNPNRLSDEKLFF
.	TRBV7-9	TRBJ2-7	few	TGTGCCAGCAGCTTAGGTGCAGGGGACCCGCAGTACTTC	CASSLGAGDPQYF
.	TRBV27	TRBJ1-4	.	TGTGCCAGCAGTCCCCCCGGGGGGAAACTGTTTTTT	CASSPPGGKLFF
.	TRBV19	TRBJ2-3	.	TGTGCCAGTAGTATTCTCGGTACAGATACGCAGTATTTT	CASSILGTDTQYF
.	TRBV19	TRBJ1-5	.	TGTGCCAGTAGTAGAGGGCAGAATAGCAATCAGCCCCAGCATTTT	CASSRGQNSNQPQHF
.	TRBV4-1	TRBJ1-6	.	TGCGCCAGCAGCCAAGCGCCGGGGGGGAATTCACCCCTCCACTTT	CASSQAPGGNSPLHF
.	TRBV6-5	TRBJ1-1	.	TGTGCCAGCAGTTACGGGGGCGGGCAGGTGAACACTGAAGCTTTCTTT	CASSYGGGQVNTEAFF
TRBD1	TRBV6-2/TRBV6-3	TRBJ1-4	.	TGTGCCAGCAGTTTCCCGGGACAGCAAAATGAAAAACTGTTTTTT	CASSFPGQQNEKLFF
.	TRBV30	TRBJ1-5	once	TGTGCCTGGAGTGGACTTTTTAGCAATCAGCCCCAGCATTTT	CAWSGLFSNQPQHF
.	TRBV19	TRBJ1-5	.	TGTGCCAGTAGTGGAGCGACGGGGTATAGCAATCAGCCCCAGCATTTT	CASSGATGYSNQPQHF
TRBD1	TRBV7-2	TRBJ1-5	.	TGTGCCAGCAGCTTAGCGGGACAGGTGGGTCAGCCCCAGCATTTT	CASSLAGQVGQPQHF
.	TRBV5-6	TRBJ1-2	.	TGTGCCAGCAGCTTGGGTGGACAGCCGGAAACCTTCTATGGCTACACCTTC	CASSLGGQPETFYGYTF
.	TRBV29-1	TRBJ2-7	.	TGCAGCGTCATCTCTTCCACAGACCGGTCCCCTTACGAGCAGTACTTC	CSVISSTDRSPYEQYF
TRBD1	TRBV6-2/TRBV6-3	TRBJ2-7	.	TGTGCCAGCAGTTACCCAAAGACAGGGAAGTACGAGCAGTACTTC	CASSYPKTGKYEQYF
.	TRBV27	TRBJ2-6	.	TGTGCCAGCAGGTTTTCAGGGGTTGCTGGGGCCAACGTCCTGACTTTC	CASRFSGVAGANVLTF
.	TRBV19	TRBJ1-1	.	TGTGCCAGTAGTATCTCTTTGGGCTGGCAGAACACTGAAGCTTTCTTT	CASSISLGWQNTEAFF
.	TRBV30	TRBJ1-1	few	TGTGCCTGGAGTGTCGGGCGGGCGAACACTGAAGCTTTCTTT	CAWSVGRANTEAFF
.	TRBV19	TRBJ2-1	.	TGTGCCAGTAGTATACGCGAGCAGGGGATGGTGTTCTTC	CASSIREQGMVFF
TRBD1	TRBV30	TRBJ1-5	.	TGTGCCTGGAGCCGTGACAGGGGGAATCAGCCCCAGCATTTT	CAWSRDRGNQPQHF
.	TRBV5-5	TRBJ2-1	.	TGTGCCAGCACCTCGACGAATCTGGAGTACAATGAGCAGTTCTTC	CASTSTNLEYNEQFF
TRBD1	TRBV12-3/TRBV12-4	TRBJ2-1	.	TGTGCCAGCAGTTCCGGGACAGGGGTTGAGCAGTTCTTC	CASSSGTGVEQFF
.	TRBV20-1	TRBJ1-1	.	TGCAGTGCCCTTAACACTGAAGCTTTCTTT	CSALNTEAFF
TRBD2	TRBV3-1/TRBV3-2	TRBJ2-3	.	TGTGCCAGCAGCCAAGAGTTGGAGCGGGGGGCCACAGATACGCAGTATTTT	CASSQELERGATDTQYF
.	TRBV6-5	TRBJ1-2	.	TGTGCCAGCAGTTCCCCTAAGGGCTACACCTTC	CASSSPKGYTF
.	TRBV2	TRBJ2-1	.	TGTGCCAGCCGCACCGAAGGGAGCCCCTACAATGAGCAGTTCTTC	CASRTEGSPYNEQFF
.	TRBV9	TRBJ2-7	.	TGTGCCAGCAGCGTATTTTCCGGGGGCGAGCAGTACTTC	CASSVFSGGEQYF
.	TRBV21-1	TRBJ1-2	.	TGTGCCCCGCGGACAGCGCTTTATGGCTACACCTTC	CAPRTALYGYTF
.	TRBV5-1	TRBJ1-2	.	TGCGCCAGCAGCTTGGTGGCGACAAGCTATGGCTACACCTTC	CASSLVATSYGYTF
TRBD1	TRBV29-1	TRBJ1-1	.	TGCAGCGCTCGCAATCGACAGGGGCGCACTGAAGCTTTCTTT	CSARNRQGRTEAFF
.	TRBV18	TRBJ1-4	.	TGTGCCAGCTCACCACAACAATCAGGGGAGTATAGTAATGAAAAACTGTTTTTT	CASSPQQSGEYSNEKLFF
TRBD1	TRBV4-2	TRBJ1-2	.	TGTGCCAGCAGCCAAGCCTCCAGCCGGCTTCAGGGGGCGCAAAGCTTC	CASSQASSRLQGAQSF
.	TRBV14	TRBJ2-3	.	TGTGCCAGCAGCCACCCCCCCAACACAGATACGCAGTATTTT	CASSHPPNTDTQYF
.	TRBV7-2	TRBJ2-7	once	TGTGCCAGCAGCCTGGAGTTTAGCGGAGCCGCCTACGAGCAGTACTTC	CASSLEFSGAAYEQYF
TRBD2	TRBV30	TRBJ2-5	.	TGTGCCTGGAGTGGGGCGGGAGTGCAGGAGACCCAGTACTTC	CAWSGAGVQETQYF
.	TRBV7-8	TRBJ1-6	.	TGTGCCAGCAGCTTAAACCCCGAGAGTCTCCACTTT	CASSLNPESLHF
TRBD1	TRBV24-1	TRBJ1-4	.	TGTGCCACCAGTGATACAGGGGGTGCTAATGAAAAACTGTTTTTT	CATSDTGGANEKLFF
.	TRBV2	TRBJ1-5	once	TGTGCCAGCGGAAGAGACAGTTCCCATCAGCCCCAGCATTTT	CASGRDSSHQPQHF
.	TRBV7-9	TRBJ1-1	.	TGTGCCAGCAACCCTTTGACGGGTCGGAACACTGAAGCTTTCTTT	CASNPLTGRNTEAFF